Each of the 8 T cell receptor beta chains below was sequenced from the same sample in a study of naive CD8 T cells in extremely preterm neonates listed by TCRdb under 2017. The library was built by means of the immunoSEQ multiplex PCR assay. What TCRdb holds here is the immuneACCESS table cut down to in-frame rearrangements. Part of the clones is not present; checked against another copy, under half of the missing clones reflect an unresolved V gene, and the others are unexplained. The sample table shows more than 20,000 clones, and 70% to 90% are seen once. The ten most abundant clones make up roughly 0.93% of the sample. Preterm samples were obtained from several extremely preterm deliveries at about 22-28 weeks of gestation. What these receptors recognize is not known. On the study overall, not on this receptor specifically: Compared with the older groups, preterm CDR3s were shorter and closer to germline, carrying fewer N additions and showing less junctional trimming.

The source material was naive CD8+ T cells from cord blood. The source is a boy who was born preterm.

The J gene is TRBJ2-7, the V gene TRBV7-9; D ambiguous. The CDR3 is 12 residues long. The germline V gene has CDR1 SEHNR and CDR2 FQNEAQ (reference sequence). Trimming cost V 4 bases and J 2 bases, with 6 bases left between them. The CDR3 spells CASSWLAYEQYF. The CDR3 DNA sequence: TGTGCCAGCAGCTGGCTAGCCTACGAGCAGTACTTC.

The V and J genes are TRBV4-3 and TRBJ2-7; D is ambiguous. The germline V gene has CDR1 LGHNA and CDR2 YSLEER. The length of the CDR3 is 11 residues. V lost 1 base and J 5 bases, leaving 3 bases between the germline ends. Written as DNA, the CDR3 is TGCGCCAGCAGCCAAGGGGACGAGCAGTACTTC. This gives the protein CASSQGDEQYF.

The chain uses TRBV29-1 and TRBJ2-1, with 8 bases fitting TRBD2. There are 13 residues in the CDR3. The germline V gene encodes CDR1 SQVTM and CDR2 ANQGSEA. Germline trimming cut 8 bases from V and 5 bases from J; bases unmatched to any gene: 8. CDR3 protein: CSPRLARNNEQFF. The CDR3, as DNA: TGCAGCCCCCGACTAGCGAGGAACAATGAGCAGTTCTTC.

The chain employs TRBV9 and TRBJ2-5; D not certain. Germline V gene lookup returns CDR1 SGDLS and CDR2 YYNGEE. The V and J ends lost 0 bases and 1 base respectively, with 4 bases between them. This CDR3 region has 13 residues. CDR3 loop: CASSVGGQETQYF. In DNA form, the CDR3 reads TGTGCCAGCAGCGTAGGGGGCCAAGAGACCCAGTACTTC.

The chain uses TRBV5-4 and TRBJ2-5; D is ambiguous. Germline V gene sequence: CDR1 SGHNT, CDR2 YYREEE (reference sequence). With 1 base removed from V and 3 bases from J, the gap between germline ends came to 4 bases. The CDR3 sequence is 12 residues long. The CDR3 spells CASSLTKETQYF. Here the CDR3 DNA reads TGTGCCAGCAGCTTGACAAAAGAGACCCAGTACTTC.

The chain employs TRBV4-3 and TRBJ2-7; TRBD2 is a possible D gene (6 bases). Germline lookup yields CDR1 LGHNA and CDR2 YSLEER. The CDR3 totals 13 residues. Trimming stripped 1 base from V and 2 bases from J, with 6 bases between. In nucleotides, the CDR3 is TGCGCCAGCAGCCAAGGGACTACCTACGAGCAGTACTTC. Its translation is CASSQGTTYEQYF.

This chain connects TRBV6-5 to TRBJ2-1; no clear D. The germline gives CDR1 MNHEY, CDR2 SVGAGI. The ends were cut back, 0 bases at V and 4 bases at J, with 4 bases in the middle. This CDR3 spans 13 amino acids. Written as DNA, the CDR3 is TGTGCCAGCAGTTACTCGAAATACAATGAGCAGTTCTTC. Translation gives CASSYSKYNEQFF.

The CDR3 region has the DNA TGCGCCAGCAGCTCCCGGGACACCTACGAGCAGTACTTC. It specifies CASSSRDTYEQYF. The chain employs TRBV4-1 and TRBJ2-7; a weak D match, TRBD1 (6 bases). This CDR3 has 13 amino acids. V lost 5 bases and J lost 2, with 10 bases in between. The germline V gene has CDR1 MGHRA and CDR2 YSYEKL.